This T cell receptor (beta chain) was observed in a study of Graves' ophthalmopathy and Graves' hyperthyroidism. Amplified material comprised TCR beta CDR3 regions derived from RNA transcripts. First-round RT-PCR relied on HTBI primers, and a second-round multiplex PCR came next. TCRdb called the multiplex PCR reads again in MiXCR, with one record for every CDR3 protein. The sample has 500,000 to 800,000 distinct CDR3 sequences, about 40% seen once. Other autoimmune diseases, uncontrolled infections, pregnancy and lactation each led to patient exclusion. Sequences were obtained from peripheral blood. This clonotype originated in an adult man with Graves' ophthalmopathy.

The CDR3 sequence: CASSALMRGALRANVLTF. The DNA for the CDR3 is TGCGCCAGCAGCGCCCTTATGAGGGGAGCTTTAAGGGCCAACGTCCTGACTTTC. The rearrangement uses TRBV5-1 and TRBJ2-6; the D call may be TRBD1 or TRBD2 (5 bases each). This CDR3 has 18 amino acids. Germline assignment: CDR1 SGHRS and CDR2 YFSETQ. V lost 4 bases to trimming and J lost 5 bases, with 22 bases between them.